Given below is one T cell receptor beta chain in context. What it binds is unknown. Other DNA variants within this sample encode the same CDR3. This record comes from a study of T cell responses to AZD1222 COVID-19 vaccine. Using immunoSEQ multiplex PCR, the repertoire was profiled, and TCRdb retains in-frame clones only, with some absent. The table lists about 200,000 clones, 91% of them singletons, with 3% to 3.5% in the top ten. Findings and limits, study-wide: Donors were chiefly white British, with a greater number of females, and clonal diversity was perhaps underestimated.

V was cut by 0 bases and J by 5 bases, with 10 bases left in between. This CDR3 region has 14 residues. Germline CDR1 and CDR2: LNHNV and YYDKDF (reference sequence). This TCR was sampled from an adult who received the AZD1222 COVID-19 vaccine. Sequenced here: peripheral blood, sampled 28 days after the second AZD1222 dose. This rearrangement joins TRBV15 to TRBJ1-2; D call uncertain. CDR3 nucleotides: TGTGCCACCAGCAGAGATCGGAGAGAGTATGGCTACACCTTC. It is translated as CATSRDRREYGYTF.